Each of the 14 T cell receptor beta chains below was sequenced from the same sample in a study of blood T cell repertoires in COVID-19. Only in-frame clones appear in the TCRdb table, and some are missing; sequencing was by immunoSEQ multiplex PCR. Altogether 140,000 to 150,000 clones are present, 84% being singletons, with the ten largest covering 44%. The source material was peripheral blood. Every receptor here comes from a human donor in a cohort sampled during active COVID-19.

The V call is TRBV6-5, the J call TRBJ1-4; the D is unclear. Trimming shortened V by 6 bases and J by 8 bases, and 7 bases separated the two germline ends. The germline gives CDR1 MNHEY, CDR2 SVGAGI. The CDR3 sequence is 11 residues long. The CDR3 is CASSPGEKLFF. CDR3 coding DNA: TGTGCCAGCAGCCCCGGGGAAAAACTGTTTTTT.

This clone was observed a handful of times. The chain combines TRBV7-8 with TRBJ2-7, with a tentative D call TRBD1 (5 bases). Germline V lookup: CDR1 SGHVS, CDR2 FQNEAQ. Trimming stripped 4 bases from V and 4 bases from J, with 17 bases between. The CDR3 runs to 15 residues. CDR3 nucleotides: TGTGCCAGCAGCTCCGTGAAGGGGTTGGGGTACGAGCAGTACTTC. It translates to CASSSVKGLGYEQYF.

The chain is built from TRBV7-8 and TRBJ1-2, with D perhaps matching TRBD1 (6 bases). CDR1 is SGHVS, CDR2 FQNEAQ, per germline. With 4 bases removed from V and 3 bases from J, the gap between germline ends came to 15 bases. The CDR3 extends over 15 amino acids. The CDR3 DNA sequence: TGTGCCAGCAGCTCCGGGGGAGGGGGAGACTATGGCTACACCTTC. This sequence encodes CASSSGGGGDYGYTF.

The V gene is TRBV9, the J gene TRBJ1-4, with TRBD1 identical over 11 bases. V lost 3 bases to trimming and J lost 3 bases; unmatched junction nucleotides: 7. This CDR3 comprises 17 residues. Germline-derived CDR1 and CDR2 are SGDLS and YYNGEE. The CDR3 loop reads CASSAGTGGEANEKLFF. The CDR3 bases are TGTGCCAGCAGCGCGGGGACAGGGGGTGAGGCTAATGAAAAACTGTTTTTT.

This clone was counted between two and nine times. V gene TRBV11-3 combines with J gene TRBJ1-1, with TRBD1 identical over 7 bases. With 3 bases clipped from V and 4 bases from J, the junction kept 11 bases outside the gene matches. Germline V gene sequence: CDR1 SGHNT, CDR2 YENEEA. This CDR3 is 16 amino acids long. The CDR3 reads CASSFLARQGSTEAFF. CDR3 nucleotides: TGTGCCAGCAGCTTTCTCGCTCGACAGGGTAGCACTGAAGCTTTCTTT.

The V call is TRBV6-2 or TRBV6-3, the J call TRBJ1-1; D is undetermined. The V gene's germline CDR1 is MNHEY and CDR2 SVGEGT. Trimming removed 1 base at V and 0 bases at J, with 3 bases between. The CDR3 spans 13 residues. This CDR3 is CASSYWLNTEAFF. CDR3 in DNA: TGTGCCAGCAGTTACTGGCTGAACACTGAAGCTTTCTTT.

The rearrangement uses TRBV3-1 (or the pseudogene TRBV3-2) and TRBJ2-7; TRBD1 is a possible D gene (6 bases). Germline CDR1 reads LGHDT; CDR2 reads YNNKEL (reference sequence). The CDR3 consists of 12 residues. V lost 1 base and J 7 bases, leaving 8 bases between the germline ends. DNA of the CDR3: TGTGCCAGCAGCCAAGTCCAGGGGGAGCAGTACTTC. Amino acids: CASSQVQGEQYF.

The V call is TRBV10-3, the J call TRBJ2-5, with 7 bases aligning to TRBD2. Per germline, CDR1 ENHRY and CDR2 SYGVKD. The CDR3 totals 15 residues. V shed 10 bases, J shed 2 bases, and the junction held 13 bases outside the gene matches. The CDR3 spells CASSRWGGNQETQYF. The DNA for the CDR3 is TGTGCCAGCAGCCGCTGGGGGGGAAATCAAGAGACCCAGTACTTC.

The J gene is TRBJ1-1, the V gene TRBV6-5; D unclear. This CDR3 has 14 residues. V was clipped by 0 bases and J by 6 bases, with 11 bases between them. The germline V gene has CDR1 MNHEY and CDR2 SVGAGI. The CDR3 protein is CASSYSEGSAEAFF. The CDR3 DNA reads as TGTGCCAGCAGTTACTCGGAGGGATCTGCTGAAGCTTTCTTT.

V is TRBV15 and J is TRBJ2-1, with a tentative D call TRBD2 (5 bases). This CDR3 has 15 residues. From germline, CDR1 is LNHNV and CDR2 YYDKDF (reference sequence). Trimming removed 5 bases from V and 4 bases from J, with 15 bases in between. This CDR3 is CATSGNGGFYNEQFF. CDR3 bases: TGTGCCACCAGCGGGAACGGCGGGTTTTACAATGAGCAGTTCTTC.

This chain uses TRBV5-1 with TRBJ1-1; no reliable D call. CDR1 and CDR2 (germline): SGHRS, YFSETQ. V was trimmed by 4 bases and J by 0 bases, leaving 7 bases between them. The CDR3 is 13 amino acids. The CDR3, as DNA: TGCGCCAGCAGCCCGCAGATGAACACTGAAGCTTTCTTT. Translated, it gives CASSPQMNTEAFF.

This clone was detected once. The V gene is TRBV6-5, the J gene TRBJ2-1; TRBD1 matches at 10 bases. Germline V gene sequence: CDR1 MNHEY, CDR2 SVGAGI. CDR3 length equals 13 residues. V gave up 6 bases and J gave up 7 bases; unmatched junction bases: 3. CDR3 DNA sequence: TGTGCCAGCAGACTGGGACAGGGGAATGAGCAGTTCTTC. Translating it yields CASRLGQGNEQFF.

This chain links TRBV5-6 with TRBJ1-1; D is perhaps TRBD1 (5 bases). The germline V gene has CDR1 SGHDT and CDR2 YYEEEE. The CDR3 is made up of 14 amino acids. Trimming removed 3 bases at V and 0 bases at J, with 9 bases between. CDR3 in amino acids: CASSSWGLNTEAFF. CDR3 nucleotide sequence: TGTGCCAGCAGCTCATGGGGCTTGAACACTGAAGCTTTCTTT. Drawing the rest from reference TRBV5-6 and TRBJ1-1, the complete variable domain is DAGVTQSPTHLIKTRGQQVTLRCSPKSGHDTVSWYQQALGQGPQFIFQYYEEEERQRGNFPDRFSGHQFPNYSSELNVNALLLGDSALYLCASSSWGLNTEAFFGQGTRLTVV.

The rearrangement uses TRBV10-3 and TRBJ1-1; D perhaps matches TRBD1 (5 bases). Trimming pared 7 bases from V and 1 base from J, leaving 19 bases between. This CDR3 is 16 amino acids long. Germline CDR1 is ENHRY and CDR2 is SYGVKD. The CDR3 nucleotides are TGTGCCATCACGGACGGGGGGGACGGTTGGAACACTGAAGCTTTCTTT. This gives the protein CAITDGGDGWNTEAFF.